The 18 T cell receptor beta chains reported below all come from one sample, sequenced in a study of blood T cell repertoires in COVID-19. Sequencing used immunoSEQ multiplex PCR; TCRdb keeps in-frame clones, though not all of them. The sample yields about 83,000 clones, more than 70% seen once. The sample comprised peripheral blood. The receptor set was obtained from a woman of 80 years or more in a cohort sampled during active or convalescent COVID-19.

The gene calls are TRBV18 and TRBJ2-7; maybe TRBD2 (5 bases). Trimming removed 3 bases from V and 1 base from J, with 16 bases in between. The CDR3 is made up of 16 amino acids. Germline-derived CDR1 and CDR2 are KGHSH and LQKENI. The CDR3 nucleotides read TGTGCCAGCTCACCGCCGGCTCCCCGAGGGTCCTACGAGCAGTACGTC. Translated: CASSPPAPRGSYEQYV.

CDR3 sequence (DNA): TGTGCCAGCAGTCTCGCTAGCGGGAGGGCCGGGGACGAGCAGTACTTC. Translated: CASSLASGRAGDEQYF. The V and J genes are TRBV28 and TRBJ2-7; 12 bases map to TRBD2. J lost 5 bases, V lost 5 bases, and 10 bases had no gene match. This CDR3 region has 16 residues. Germline CDR1 MDHEN, CDR2 SYDVKM.

The chain has TRBV4-2 and TRBJ1-2, with TRBD1 identical over 7 bases. Germline values: CDR1 LGHNA, CDR2 YNFKEQ. There are 14 residues in the CDR3. Unmatched junction bases numbered 7, after V lost 4 bases and J lost 5 bases. Here the CDR3 reads CASSPGTVEYGYTF. The CDR3 DNA reads as TGTGCCAGCAGCCCCGGGACAGTGGAATATGGCTACACCTTC.

The chain is built from TRBV19 and TRBJ2-1, with 7 positions matching TRBD1. V lost 6 bases to trimming and J lost 3 bases; unmatched junction nucleotides: 8. Per germline, CDR1 LNHDA and CDR2 SQIVND (reference sequence). CDR3 length: 15 amino acids. The DNA for the CDR3 is TGTGCCAGTAGCCCTTGGCAGGGGGACTACAATGAGCAGTTCTTC. Amino acid sequence: CASSPWQGDYNEQFF.

This chain links TRBV5-3 with TRBJ1-1; D is possibly TRBD1 (6 bases). TRBV5-3 is given ORF status, its function remaining uncertain. Between the trimmed V and J ends, which lost 4 bases and 4 bases, there was a span of 14 bases. This CDR3 contains 14 residues. CDR3 region: CARSEQGLGTEAFF. CDR3 in DNA: TGTGCCAGAAGCGAACAGGGTTTGGGCACTGAAGCTTTCTTT.

The chain recombines TRBV7-3 with TRBJ2-3; a possible D gene is TRBD1 (5 bases). The CDR3 length is 15 residues. V dropped 5 bases and J dropped 0 bases, with 12 bases sitting between them. Germline lookup yields CDR1 SGHTA and CDR2 FQGTGA. CDR3 DNA sequence: TGTGCCAGCAGCCTCACAGGTTCTAGCACAGATACGCAGTATTTT. This encodes CASSLTGSSTDTQYF.

The chain couples TRBV9 to TRBJ2-5, with D tentatively TRBD1 (6 bases). CDR1 is SGDLS, CDR2 YYNGEE, per germline. CDR3 length: 15 amino acids. Between the trimmed V and J ends, which lost 3 bases and 7 bases, there was a span of 19 bases. CDR3 residues: CASSAGVPFQGTQYF. CDR3 in DNA: TGTGCCAGCAGCGCAGGGGTCCCATTCCAGGGGACCCAGTACTTC.

The chain has TRBV5-4 and TRBJ2-1, with a tentative D call TRBD2 (7 bases). The CDR3 is 16 residues long. Trimming stripped 2 bases from V and 5 bases from J, with 17 bases between. From germline, CDR1 is SGHNT and CDR2 YYREEE (reference sequence). The CDR3 sequence is CASSFGRGAQDNEQFF. The DNA for the CDR3 is TGTGCCAGCAGCTTTGGTCGGGGGGCCCAGGACAATGAGCAGTTCTTC. Based on the CDR3 plus reference TRBV5-4 and TRBJ2-1, the full variable domain is ETGVTQSPTHLIKTRGQQVTLRCSSQSGHNTVSWYQQALGQGPQFIFQYYREEENGRGNFPPRFSGLQFPNYSSELNVNALELDDSALYLCASSFGRGAQDNEQFFGPGTRLTVL.

The genes are TRBV28 and TRBJ1-1, with D possibly being TRBD1 (6 bases). This CDR3 has 12 residues. The germline V gene has CDR1 MDHEN and CDR2 SYDVKM. V lost 5 bases to trimming and J lost 5 bases, with 9 bases between them. CDR3 residues: CASSRTATEAFF. In nucleotides, the CDR3 is TGTGCCAGCAGTCGGACAGCGACTGAAGCTTTCTTT.

V usage is TRBV7-3 and J usage is TRBJ1-2; 7 bases align to TRBD1. The germline V gene encodes CDR1 SGHTA and CDR2 FQGTGA. The CDR3 is made up of 15 amino acids. J was trimmed by 3 bases and V by 3 bases; bases with no gene match: 7. In DNA form, the CDR3 reads TGTGCCAGCAGCTTTCGGGACAGCCTTGACTATGGCTACACCTTC. Protein product: CASSFRDSLDYGYTF.

The sample holds a few counts of this clone. The chain has TRBV5-6 and TRBJ1-6; 8 bases line up with TRBD1. Germline CDR1 SGHDT, CDR2 YYEEEE. Trimming cost V 0 bases and J 10 bases; bases outside gene matches: 6. This CDR3 has 15 residues. CDR3 DNA sequence: TGTGCCAGCAGCTTGGTGGACAGGGTGGAATCACCCCTCCACTTT. It translates to CASSLVDRVESPLHF. Using reference TRBV5-6 and TRBJ1-6 for the parts outside the CDR3, the full variable domain is DAGVTQSPTHLIKTRGQQVTLRCSPKSGHDTVSWYQQALGQGPQFIFQYYEEEERQRGNFPDRFSGHQFPNYSSELNVNALLLGDSALYLCASSLVDRVESPLHFGNGTRLTVT.

The chain joins TRBV11-3 to TRBJ2-5; D gene ambiguous. Germline assignment: CDR1 SGHNT and CDR2 YENEEA. Trimming removed 5 bases at V and 1 base at J, with 11 bases between. This CDR3 has 14 amino acids. CDR3 nucleotides: TGTGCCAGCAGCATAACGGCAGGCCAAGAGACCCAGTACTTC. Its protein is CASSITAGQETQYF.

V usage is TRBV6-1 and J usage is TRBJ2-1; D unresolved. V was clipped by 1 base and J by 12 bases, with 10 bases between them. Germline CDR1 and CDR2: MNHNS and SASEGT. This CDR3 has 12 residues. CDR3 residues: CASSEVRTGQFF. The CDR3 DNA sequence: TGTGCCAGCAGTGAAGTTCGAACTGGGCAGTTCTTC.

The table lists this clone with a count of one. V and J are TRBV20-1 and TRBJ1-6; D unclear. The CDR3 length is 15 residues. Germline lookup yields CDR1 DFQATT and CDR2 SNEGSKA (reference sequence). Trimming took off 3 bases at V and 0 bases at J, with 9 bases between the two ends. CDR3 sequence: CSASDVSSYNSPLHF. CDR3 in DNA: TGCAGTGCTAGTGACGTGAGCTCCTATAATTCACCCCTCCACTTT.

The chain has TRBV28 and TRBJ1-1; D not resolved. V lost 6 bases and J 2 bases, leaving 19 bases between the germline ends. The CDR3 runs to 16 residues. CDR1 and CDR2 (germline): MDHEN, SYDVKM. The CDR3: CASRLPIGASNTEAFF. CDR3 nucleotide sequence: TGTGCCAGCAGATTACCGATTGGAGCCTCTAACACTGAAGCTTTCTTT.

The chain has TRBV6-5 and TRBJ2-7, with 8 bases lining up with TRBD1. V lost 4 bases to trimming and J lost 3 bases; unmatched junction nucleotides: 11. Germline lookup yields CDR1 MNHEY and CDR2 SVGAGI. The CDR3 is made up of 16 amino acids. The CDR3 DNA reads TGTGCCAGCAGTTCCACCGGGACAGGATATAACTACGAGCAGTACTTC. It yields the protein CASSSTGTGYNYEQYF.

This chain's CDR3 is CASSKVGRGGNQPQHF. The CDR3 coding sequence is TGTGCCAGCAGCAAAGTCGGCCGAGGGGGAAATCAGCCCCAGCATTTT. The J gene is TRBJ1-5, the V gene TRBV21-1; the tabulated D call, TRBD1, remains unverified against the DNA. TRBV21-1 is a known pseudogene. The CDR3 contains 16 residues.

The chain has TRBV5-5 and TRBJ1-2; D unclear. Trimming cost V 1 base and J 7 bases, with 11 bases left between them. CDR1 and CDR2 (germline): SGHKS, YYEKEE (reference sequence). This CDR3 is 13 amino acids long. CDR3 nucleotides: TGTGCCAGCAGCTTGATCAGAACGGGTGGCTACACCTTC. It specifies CASSLIRTGGYTF.